The T cell receptor (beta chain) under discussion was sequenced for a study of identifying expanded T cells in peripheral blood. Study conclusions and caveats: Technical replicates showed about 1.2 changed clones; two weeks around 15; four weeks 19. Clone count variance between roughly 2-week samples rose with total template count.

No infections or other immune events were documented during collection. Here immunoSEQ multiplex PCR was the method, and the copy in TCRdb shows in-frame clones only, minus some. The data contain 100,000 to 150,000 clones, 75% to 90% of them singletons. The CDR3 runs 14 residues. The germline V gene has CDR1 MGHRA and CDR2 YSYEKL. V was trimmed by 2 bases and J by 7 bases, leaving 15 bases between them. Of note for this clone: What it recognizes is unknown.

The V gene is TRBV4-1, the J gene TRBJ2-7; D may be TRBD2 (6 bases). Specimen: blood. This TCR was recovered from a person aged 18-69 years in good health. This CDR3 reads CASSQSRRRGEQYF. In DNA, the CDR3 is TGCGCCAGCAGCCAATCTCGGAGACGGGGGGAGCAGTACTTC.